The rows below give T cell receptor beta chains drawn from one sample of a study of OX40 agonist ivuxolimab in advanced cancers. This table comes from immunoSEQ multiplex PCR, and its TCRdb copy is limited to in-frame clones, with some not included. The sample has tens of thousands of clones, 86% seen once. The specimen comprised CD4+ or CD8+ T cells sorted from blood, sampled in a trial of the OX40 agonist ivuxolimab. These receptors came from an adult with an advanced solid tumor such as melanoma, head and neck, liver or kidney cancer. The CDR3 runs from the conserved cysteine through the conserved F or W. The order of the fields is clone size, D gene, J gene, V gene, CDR3 protein, CDR3 DNA. D genes are given only for firm matches. A clone size is listed for some rows: how often the clone was seen (once, few, many), or a class if it is expanded.

NA TRBD2 TRBJ2-7 TRBV28 CASSVTSGVYEQYF TGTGCCAGCAGTGTGACTAGCGGGGTGTACGAGCAGTACTTC
NA NA TRBJ1-5 TRBV15 CATSRVSTWQPQHF TGTGCCACCAGCAGAGTCTCGACTTGGCAGCCCCAGCATTTT
NA NA TRBJ2-1 TRBV5-6 CASSFKGSEQFF TGTGCCAGCAGCTTCAAGGGGAGCGAGCAGTTCTTC
NA NA TRBJ2-3 TRBV27 CASTGRRPDF TGTGCCAGCACCGGACGCCGCCCTGATTTT
NA TRBD2 TRBJ2-3 TRBV7-2 CASSPPAGLAGGTDTQYF TGTGCCAGCAGCCCGCCAGCGGGACTAGCGGGGGGCACAGATACGCAGTATTTT
NA NA TRBJ1-6 TRBV7-9 CASSLAEGHPYNSPLHF TGTGCCAGCAGCTTAGCGGAGGGGCACCCCTATAATTCACCCCTCCACTTT
NA TRBD2 TRBJ2-2 TRBV7-2 CASSTNRGDLVFF TGTGCCAGCAGTACAAACCGGGGGGACTTGGTGTTTTTT
NA NA TRBJ2-7 TRBV27 CASGSASSSYEQYF TGTGCCAGCGGGTCAGCATCGAGCTCCTACGAGCAGTACTTC
NA TRBD1 TRBJ2-7 TRBV10-1 CASSPGQGGEQYF TGCGCCAGCAGTCCGGGACAGGGGGGCGAGCAGTACTTC
NA TRBD2 TRBJ2-1 TRBV2 CASSEPTSGGVGRHNEQFF TGTGCCAGCAGTGAGCCGACTAGCGGGGGGGTGGGACGCCACAATGAGCAGTTCTTC
NA NA TRBJ2-1 TRBV27 CASSFRSVLYNEQFF TGTGCCAGCAGTTTCCGTAGCGTTCTTTACAATGAGCAGTTCTTC
NA TRBD2 TRBJ2-1 TRBV27 CASRYSGGAYNEQFF TGTGCCAGCAGATATAGCGGGGGGGCATACAATGAGCAGTTCTTC
NA NA TRBJ2-3 TRBV28 CASIPLSGTTDTQYF TGTGCCAGCATTCCCCTGTCAGGGACGACAGATACGCAGTATTTT
NA NA TRBJ2-7 TRBV6-5 CASSEIEGSEQYF TGTGCCAGCAGTGAAATTGAGGGGTCCGAGCAGTACTTC
NA NA TRBJ2-1 TRBV10-3 CAISEPGSSYNEQFF TGTGCCATCAGTGAACCAGGGAGCTCCTACAATGAGCAGTTCTTC
NA NA TRBJ2-1 TRBV7-6 CASSLGGFNEQFF TGTGCCAGCAGCTTAGGTGGGTTCAATGAGCAGTTCTTC
NA NA TRBJ2-1 TRBV7-2 CASSFREQVDEQFF TGTGCCAGCAGCTTCAGGGAGCAAGTTGATGAGCAGTTCTTC
NA TRBD1 TRBJ2-7 TRBV5-4 CASSPGQGLNEQYF TGTGCCAGCAGCCCGGGACAGGGGTTAAACGAGCAGTACTTC
NA TRBD1 TRBJ1-1 TRBV7-9 CASSFWTGTNTEAFF TGTGCCAGCAGCTTCTGGACAGGGACGAACACTGAAGCTTTCTTT
NA TRBD1 TRBJ2-7 TRBV7-9 CASSLTGFGSYEQYF TGTGCCAGCAGCCTGACAGGGTTTGGCTCCTACGAGCAGTACTTC
once TRBD1 TRBJ2-7 TRBV6-4 CASSDRYPSGEQYF TGTGCCAGTTCGGACAGGTACCCTTCCGGCGAGCAGTACTTC
NA TRBD2 TRBJ2-1 TRBV27 CASSAGGGNEQFF TGTGCCAGCAGTGCCGGCGGGGGTAATGAGCAGTTCTTC
NA NA TRBJ2-1 TRBV15 CATSRDSYNEQFF TGTGCCACCAGCAGAGATAGCTACAATGAGCAGTTCTTC
NA NA TRBJ1-1 TRBV4-1 CASSPAYAGWAFF TGCGCCAGCAGCCCCGCGTACGCGGGGTGGGCTTTCTTT
NA TRBD1 TRBJ2-7 TRBV30 CARRDRGSYEQYF TGTGCCCGGAGGGACAGGGGTTCCTACGAGCAGTACTTC
NA NA TRBJ2-5 TRBV6-1 CASSGTDRETQYF TGTGCCAGCAGCGGCACCGACAGGGAGACCCAGTACTTC
NA NA TRBJ1-6 TRBV9 CASSGHRAPRYRSYNSPLHF TGTGCCAGCAGCGGCCACAGGGCCCCCAGATATCGGTCCTATAATTCACCCCTCCACTTT
NA NA TRBJ1-5 TRBV19 CASSIPGVNQPQHF TGTGCCAGTAGTATACCAGGGGTCAATCAGCCCCAGCATTTT
NA TRBD1 TRBJ2-1 TRBV7-9 CASSLIGDIWTGGRNEQFF TGTGCCAGCAGCTTAATCGGGGATATCTGGACAGGGGGACGCAATGAGCAGTTCTTC